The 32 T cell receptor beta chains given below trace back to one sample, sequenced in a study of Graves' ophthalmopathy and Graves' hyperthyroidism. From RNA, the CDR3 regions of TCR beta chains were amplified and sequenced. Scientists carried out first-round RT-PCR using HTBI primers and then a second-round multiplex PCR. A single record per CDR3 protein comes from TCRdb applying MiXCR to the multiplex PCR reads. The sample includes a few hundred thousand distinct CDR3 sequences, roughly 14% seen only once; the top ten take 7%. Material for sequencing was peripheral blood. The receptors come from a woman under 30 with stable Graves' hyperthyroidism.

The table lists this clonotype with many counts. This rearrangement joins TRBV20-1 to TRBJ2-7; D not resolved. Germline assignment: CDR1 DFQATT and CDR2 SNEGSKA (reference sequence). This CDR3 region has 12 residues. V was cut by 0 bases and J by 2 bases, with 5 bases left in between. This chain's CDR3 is CSARDAPYEQYF. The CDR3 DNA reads TGCAGTGCTAGAGATGCCCCCTACGAGCAGTACTTC.

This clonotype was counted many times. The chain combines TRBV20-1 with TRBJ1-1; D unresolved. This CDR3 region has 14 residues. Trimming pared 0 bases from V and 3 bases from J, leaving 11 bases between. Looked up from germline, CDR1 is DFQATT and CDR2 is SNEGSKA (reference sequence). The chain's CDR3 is CSAREGKADTEAFF. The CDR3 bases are TGCAGTGCTAGAGAGGGAAAAGCGGACACTGAAGCTTTCTTT.

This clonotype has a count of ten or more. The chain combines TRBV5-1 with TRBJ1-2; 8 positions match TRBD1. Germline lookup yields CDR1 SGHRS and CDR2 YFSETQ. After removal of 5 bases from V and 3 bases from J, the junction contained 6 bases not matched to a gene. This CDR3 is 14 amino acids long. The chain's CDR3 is CASRWDRIYYGYTF. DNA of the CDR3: TGCGCCAGCAGATGGGACAGGATCTACTATGGCTACACCTTC.

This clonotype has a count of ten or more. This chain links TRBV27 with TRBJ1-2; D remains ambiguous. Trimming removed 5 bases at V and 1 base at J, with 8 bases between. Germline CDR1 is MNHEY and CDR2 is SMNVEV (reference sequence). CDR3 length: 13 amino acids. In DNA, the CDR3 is TGTGCCAGCAGTCCGGAGCTTAACTATGGCTACACCTTC. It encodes CASSPELNYGYTF.

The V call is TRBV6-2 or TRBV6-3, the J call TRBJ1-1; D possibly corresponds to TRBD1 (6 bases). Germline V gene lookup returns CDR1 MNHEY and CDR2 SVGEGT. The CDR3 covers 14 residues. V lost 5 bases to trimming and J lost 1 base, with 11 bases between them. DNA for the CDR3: TGTGCCAGCAGTATTCTACAGGGGAACACTGAAGCTTTCTTT. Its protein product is CASSILQGNTEAFF.

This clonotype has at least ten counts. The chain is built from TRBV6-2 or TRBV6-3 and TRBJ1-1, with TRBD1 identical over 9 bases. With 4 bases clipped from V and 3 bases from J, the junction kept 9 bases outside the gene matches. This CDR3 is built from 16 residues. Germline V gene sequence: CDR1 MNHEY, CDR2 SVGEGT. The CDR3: CASSSLTGGLYTEAFF. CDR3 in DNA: TGTGCCAGCAGTTCCCTGACAGGGGGACTCTACACTGAAGCTTTCTTT.

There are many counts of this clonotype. The CDR3 DNA sequence: TGTGCCATCAGTGAGTCGAGGCTTCTGTTGGGGCGCTACGAGCAGTACTTC. It is translated as CAISESRLLLGRYEQYF. The chain employs TRBV10-3 and TRBJ2-7, with a possible D match to TRBD1 (5 bases). Trimming left V 0 bases short and J 3 bases short, with 18 bases between. The CDR3 is 17 residues long. Per germline, CDR1 ENHRY and CDR2 SYGVKD.

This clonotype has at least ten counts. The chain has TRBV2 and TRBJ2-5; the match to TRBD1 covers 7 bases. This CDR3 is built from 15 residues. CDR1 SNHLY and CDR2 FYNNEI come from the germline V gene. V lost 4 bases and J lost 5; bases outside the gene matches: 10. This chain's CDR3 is CASSAQQGTGETQYF. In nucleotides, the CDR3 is TGTGCCAGCAGTGCCCAACAGGGGACGGGGGAGACCCAGTACTTC.

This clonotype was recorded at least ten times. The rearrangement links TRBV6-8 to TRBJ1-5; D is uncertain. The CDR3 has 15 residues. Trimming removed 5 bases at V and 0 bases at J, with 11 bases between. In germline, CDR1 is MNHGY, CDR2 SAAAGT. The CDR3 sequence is CASSHVKDSNQPQHF. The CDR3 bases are TGTGCCAGCAGTCACGTAAAAGATAGCAATCAGCCCCAGCATTTT.

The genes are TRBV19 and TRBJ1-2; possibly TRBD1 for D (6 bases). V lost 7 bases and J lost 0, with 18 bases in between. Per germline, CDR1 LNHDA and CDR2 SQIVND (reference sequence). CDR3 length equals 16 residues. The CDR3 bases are TGTGCCAGTACCGACCGACAGGTTCCAGCTAACTATGGCTACACCTTC. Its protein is CASTDRQVPANYGYTF.

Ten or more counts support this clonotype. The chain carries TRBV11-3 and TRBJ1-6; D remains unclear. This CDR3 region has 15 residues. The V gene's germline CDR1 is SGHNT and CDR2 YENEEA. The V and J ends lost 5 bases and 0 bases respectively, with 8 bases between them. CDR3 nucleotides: TGTGCCAGCAGCCCCAGTAGCTCCTATAATTCACCCCTCCACTTT. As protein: CASSPSSSYNSPLHF.

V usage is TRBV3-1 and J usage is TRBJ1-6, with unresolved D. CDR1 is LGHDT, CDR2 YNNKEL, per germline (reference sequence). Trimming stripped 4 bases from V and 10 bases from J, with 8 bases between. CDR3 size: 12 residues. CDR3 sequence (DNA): TGTGCCAGCAGCCGGGCGGGGTCACCCCTCCACTTT. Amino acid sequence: CASSRAGSPLHF.

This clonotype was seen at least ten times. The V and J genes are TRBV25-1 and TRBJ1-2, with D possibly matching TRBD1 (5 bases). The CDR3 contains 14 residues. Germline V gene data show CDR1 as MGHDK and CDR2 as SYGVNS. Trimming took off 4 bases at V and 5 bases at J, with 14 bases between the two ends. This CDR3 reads CASSGLGDGYGYTF. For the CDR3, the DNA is TGTGCCAGCAGTGGACTGGGGGATGGGTATGGCTACACCTTC.

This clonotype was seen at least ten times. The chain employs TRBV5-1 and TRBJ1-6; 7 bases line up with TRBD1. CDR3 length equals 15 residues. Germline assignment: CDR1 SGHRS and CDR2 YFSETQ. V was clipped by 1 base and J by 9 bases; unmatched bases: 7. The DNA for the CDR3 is TGCGCCAGCAGCTTGACGACAGGGATGGCTTCACCCCTCCACTTT. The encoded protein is CASSLTTGMASPLHF.

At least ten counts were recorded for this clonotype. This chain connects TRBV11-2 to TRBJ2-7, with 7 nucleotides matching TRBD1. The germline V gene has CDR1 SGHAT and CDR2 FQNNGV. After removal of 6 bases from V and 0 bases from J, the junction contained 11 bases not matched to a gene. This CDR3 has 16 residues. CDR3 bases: TGTGCCAGCAGGCACACATACAGGGGCAGCTCCTACGAGCAGTACTTC. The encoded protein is CASRHTYRGSSYEQYF.

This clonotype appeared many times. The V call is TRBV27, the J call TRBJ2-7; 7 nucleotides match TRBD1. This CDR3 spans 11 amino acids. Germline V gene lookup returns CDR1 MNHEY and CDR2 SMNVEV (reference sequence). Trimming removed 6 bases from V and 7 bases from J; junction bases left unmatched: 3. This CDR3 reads CASSEGAEQYF. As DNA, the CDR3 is TGTGCCAGCAGCGAGGGGGCAGAGCAGTACTTC.

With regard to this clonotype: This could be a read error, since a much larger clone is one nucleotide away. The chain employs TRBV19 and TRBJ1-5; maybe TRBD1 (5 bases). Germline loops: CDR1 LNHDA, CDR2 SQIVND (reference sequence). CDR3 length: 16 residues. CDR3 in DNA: TGTGCCAGTAGTAAGCGAAGGGGACCTAGCAATCAGCCCCAGCGTTTT. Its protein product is CASSKRRGPSNQPQRF.

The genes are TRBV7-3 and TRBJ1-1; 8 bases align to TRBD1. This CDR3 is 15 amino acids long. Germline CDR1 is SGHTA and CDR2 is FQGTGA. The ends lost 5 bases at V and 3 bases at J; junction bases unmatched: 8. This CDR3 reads CASSPQGGVYTEAFF. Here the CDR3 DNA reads TGTGCCAGCAGCCCACAGGGGGGGGTGTACACTGAAGCTTTCTTT.

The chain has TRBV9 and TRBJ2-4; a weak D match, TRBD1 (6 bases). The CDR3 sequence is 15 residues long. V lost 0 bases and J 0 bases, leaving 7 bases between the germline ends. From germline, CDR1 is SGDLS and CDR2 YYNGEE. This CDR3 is CASSVEGVAKNIQYF. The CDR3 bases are TGTGCCAGCAGCGTAGAGGGGGTAGCCAAAAACATTCAGTACTTC.

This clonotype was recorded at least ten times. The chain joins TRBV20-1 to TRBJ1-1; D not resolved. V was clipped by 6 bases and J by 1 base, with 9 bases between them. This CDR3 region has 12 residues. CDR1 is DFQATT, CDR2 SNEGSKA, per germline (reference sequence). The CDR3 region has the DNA TGCAGTGCGAAAAGACCGAACACTGAAGCTTTCTTT. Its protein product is CSAKRPNTEAFF.

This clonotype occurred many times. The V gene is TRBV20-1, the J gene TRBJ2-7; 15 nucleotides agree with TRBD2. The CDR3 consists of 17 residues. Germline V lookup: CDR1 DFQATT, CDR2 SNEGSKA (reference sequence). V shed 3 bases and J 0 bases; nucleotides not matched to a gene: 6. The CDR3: CSARRTSGGGSSYEQYF. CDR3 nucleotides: TGCAGTGCTAGGAGGACTAGCGGGGGGGGCAGCTCCTACGAGCAGTACTTC.

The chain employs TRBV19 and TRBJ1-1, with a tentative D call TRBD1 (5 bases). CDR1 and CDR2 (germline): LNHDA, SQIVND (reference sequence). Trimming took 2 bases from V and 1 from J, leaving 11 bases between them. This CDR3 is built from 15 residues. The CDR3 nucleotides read TGTGCCAGTAGTATATACGGGGCTACGAACACTGAAGCTTTCTTT. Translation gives CASSIYGATNTEAFF.

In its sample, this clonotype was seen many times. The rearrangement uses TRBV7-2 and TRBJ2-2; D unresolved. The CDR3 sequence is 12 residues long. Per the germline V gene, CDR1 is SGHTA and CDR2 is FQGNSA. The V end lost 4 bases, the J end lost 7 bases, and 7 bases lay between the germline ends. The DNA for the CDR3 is TGTGCCAGCAGCTCCCCGGTCGGGGAGCTGTTTTTT. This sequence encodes CASSSPVGELFF.

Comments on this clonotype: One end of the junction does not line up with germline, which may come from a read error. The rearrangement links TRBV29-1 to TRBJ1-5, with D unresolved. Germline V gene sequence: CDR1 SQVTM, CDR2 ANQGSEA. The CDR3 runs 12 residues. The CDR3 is CCVKHGNQPQHF. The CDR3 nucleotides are TGCTGCGTAAAACACGGCAATCAGCCCCAGCATTTT. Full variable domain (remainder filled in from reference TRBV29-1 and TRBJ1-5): SAVISQKPSRDICQRGTSLTIQCQVDSQVTMMFWYRQQPGQSLTLIATANQGSEATYESGFVIDKFPISRPNLTFSTLTVSNMSPEDSSIYLCCVKHGNQPQHFGDGTRLSIL.

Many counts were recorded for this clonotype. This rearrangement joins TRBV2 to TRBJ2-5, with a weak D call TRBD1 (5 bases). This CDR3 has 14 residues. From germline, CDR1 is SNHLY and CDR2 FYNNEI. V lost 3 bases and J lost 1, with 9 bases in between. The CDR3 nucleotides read TGTGCCAGCAGTGAGCTGACAGCCCAAGAGACCCAGTACTTC. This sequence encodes CASSELTAQETQYF.

This CDR3 is CASTQQQPGGYTF. The CDR3 region has the DNA TGTGCCAGCACCCAACAACAGCCAGGCGGCTACACCTTC. The chain links TRBV12-3 or TRBV12-4 to TRBJ1-2; D is uncertain. Trimming removed 7 bases from V and 8 bases from J, with 17 bases in between. This CDR3 has 13 residues.

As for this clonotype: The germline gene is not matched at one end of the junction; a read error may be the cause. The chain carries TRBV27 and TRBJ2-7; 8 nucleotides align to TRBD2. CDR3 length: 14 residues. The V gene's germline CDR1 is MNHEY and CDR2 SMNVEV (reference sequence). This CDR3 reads CASSLGRGAYEQCF. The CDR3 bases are TGTGCCAGCAGTTTGGGGCGGGGGGCCTACGAGCAGTGCTTC.

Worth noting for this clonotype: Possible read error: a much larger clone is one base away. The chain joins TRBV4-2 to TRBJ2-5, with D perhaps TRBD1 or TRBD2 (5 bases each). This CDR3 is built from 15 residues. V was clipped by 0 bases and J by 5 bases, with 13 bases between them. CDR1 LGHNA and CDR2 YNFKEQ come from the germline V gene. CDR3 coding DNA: TGTGCCAGCAGCCAAGAGGAGGTGGGGCCGGAGACCCAGTACTTC. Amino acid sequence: CASSQEEVGPETQYF.

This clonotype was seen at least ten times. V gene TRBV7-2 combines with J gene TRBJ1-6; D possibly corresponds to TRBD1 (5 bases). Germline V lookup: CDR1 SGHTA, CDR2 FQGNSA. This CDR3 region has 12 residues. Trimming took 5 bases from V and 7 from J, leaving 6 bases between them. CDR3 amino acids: CASSPGNSPLHF. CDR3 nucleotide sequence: TGTGCCAGCAGCCCAGGGAATTCACCCCTCCACTTT.

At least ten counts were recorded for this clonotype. CDR3 coding DNA: TGTGCCACCAGTGTTGCCGGGACCTACGAGCAGTACTTC. Its protein product is CATSVAGTYEQYF. The genes are TRBV24-1 and TRBJ2-7; D is possibly TRBD2 (5 bases). The V end was cut by 5 bases, the J end by 2 bases, with 9 bases between. The CDR3 contains 13 residues. Looked up from germline, CDR1 is KGHDR and CDR2 is SFDVKD.

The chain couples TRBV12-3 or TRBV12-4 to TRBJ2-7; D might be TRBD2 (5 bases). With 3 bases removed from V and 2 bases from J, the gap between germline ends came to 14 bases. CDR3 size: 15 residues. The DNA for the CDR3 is TGTGCCAGCAGTTTTCGGGGAATATCCACCTACGAGCAGTACTTC. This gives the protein CASSFRGISTYEQYF.

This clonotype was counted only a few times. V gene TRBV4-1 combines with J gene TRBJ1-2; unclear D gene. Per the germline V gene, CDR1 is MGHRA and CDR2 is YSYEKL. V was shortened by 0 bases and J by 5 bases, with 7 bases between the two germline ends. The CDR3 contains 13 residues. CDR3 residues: CASSQDTLYGYTF. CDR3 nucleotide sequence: TGCGCCAGCAGCCAAGATACGCTTTATGGCTACACCTTC.